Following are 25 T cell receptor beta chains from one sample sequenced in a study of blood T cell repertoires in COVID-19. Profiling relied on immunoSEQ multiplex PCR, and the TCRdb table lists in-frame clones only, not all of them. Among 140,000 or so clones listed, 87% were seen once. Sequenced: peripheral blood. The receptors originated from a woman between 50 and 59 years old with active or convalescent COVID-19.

DNA for the CDR3: TGCAGCGCCCTCACAGGGAGCTCCTACAATGAGCAGTTCTTC. It encodes CSALTGSSYNEQFF. This chain joins TRBV29-1 and TRBJ2-1; perhaps TRBD1 as D (6 bases). Trimming cost V 7 bases and J 0 bases, with 13 bases left between them. This CDR3 spans 14 amino acids. The germline gives CDR1 SQVTM, CDR2 ANQGSEA.

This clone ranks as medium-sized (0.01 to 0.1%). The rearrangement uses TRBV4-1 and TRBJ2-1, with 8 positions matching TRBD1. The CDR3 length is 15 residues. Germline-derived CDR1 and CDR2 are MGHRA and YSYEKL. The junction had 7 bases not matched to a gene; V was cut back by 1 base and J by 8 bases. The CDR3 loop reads CASSQVVQGAYEQFF. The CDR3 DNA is TGCGCCAGCAGCCAAGTCGTTCAGGGGGCGTATGAGCAGTTCTTC.

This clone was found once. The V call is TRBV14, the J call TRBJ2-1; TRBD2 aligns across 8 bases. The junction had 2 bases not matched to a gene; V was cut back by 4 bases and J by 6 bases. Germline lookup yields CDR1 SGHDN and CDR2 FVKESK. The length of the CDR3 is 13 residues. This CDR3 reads CASSPLAANEQFF. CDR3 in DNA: TGTGCCAGCAGCCCACTAGCGGCCAATGAGCAGTTCTTC.

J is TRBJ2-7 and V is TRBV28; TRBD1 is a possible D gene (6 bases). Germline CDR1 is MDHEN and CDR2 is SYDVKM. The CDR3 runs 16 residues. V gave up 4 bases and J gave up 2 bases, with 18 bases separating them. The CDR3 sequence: CASSSPSSGQPYEQYF. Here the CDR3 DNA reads TGTGCCAGCAGTTCGCCGTCATCCGGACAGCCCTACGAGCAGTACTTC.

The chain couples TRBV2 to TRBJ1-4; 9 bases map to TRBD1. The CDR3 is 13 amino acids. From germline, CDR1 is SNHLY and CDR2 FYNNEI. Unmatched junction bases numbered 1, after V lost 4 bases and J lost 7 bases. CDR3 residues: CASSGDRAEKLFF. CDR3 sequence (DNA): TGTGCCAGCAGTGGGGACAGGGCTGAAAAACTGTTTTTT.

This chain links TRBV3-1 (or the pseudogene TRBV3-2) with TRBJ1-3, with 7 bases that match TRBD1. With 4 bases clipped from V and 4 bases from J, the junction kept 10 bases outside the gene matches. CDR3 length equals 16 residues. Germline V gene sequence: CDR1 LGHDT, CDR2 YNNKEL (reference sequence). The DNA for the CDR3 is TGTGCCAGCAGCCGCCTAGGGGGCGCGGAAGGAAACACCATATATTTT. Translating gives CASSRLGGAEGNTIYF.

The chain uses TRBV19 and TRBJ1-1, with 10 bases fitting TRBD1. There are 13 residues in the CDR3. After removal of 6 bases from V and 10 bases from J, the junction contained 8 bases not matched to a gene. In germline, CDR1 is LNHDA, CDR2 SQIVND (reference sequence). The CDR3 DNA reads TGTGCCAGTAGCGCCGGGACAGGGGCTGGAGCTTTCTTT. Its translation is CASSAGTGAGAFF.

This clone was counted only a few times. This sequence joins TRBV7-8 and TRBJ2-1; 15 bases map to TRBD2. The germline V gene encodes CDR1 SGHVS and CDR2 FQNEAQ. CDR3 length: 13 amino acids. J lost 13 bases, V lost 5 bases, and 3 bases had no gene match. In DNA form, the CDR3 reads TGTGCCAGCAGCCTGGGACTAGCGGGAGGTCAGTTCTTC. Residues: CASSLGLAGGQFF.

The CDR3 DNA reads TGTGCCAGCAGCTCGGGACTTAGTTTAGCATCCTACGAGCAGTACTTC. This translates into CASSSGLSLASYEQYF. The rearrangement links TRBV7-2 to TRBJ2-7, with D possibly being TRBD2 (6 bases). Deletions cut 4 bases from V and 1 base from J, with 17 bases between. From germline, CDR1 is SGHTA and CDR2 FQGNSA. The CDR3 spans 16 residues.

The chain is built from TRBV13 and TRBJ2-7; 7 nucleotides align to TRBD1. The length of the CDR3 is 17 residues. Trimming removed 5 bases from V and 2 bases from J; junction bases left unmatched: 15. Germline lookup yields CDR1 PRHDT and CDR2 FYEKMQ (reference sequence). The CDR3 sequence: CASSQNRGGSSTYEQYF. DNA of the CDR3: TGTGCCAGCAGCCAAAACAGGGGTGGGTCGTCAACCTACGAGCAGTACTTC.

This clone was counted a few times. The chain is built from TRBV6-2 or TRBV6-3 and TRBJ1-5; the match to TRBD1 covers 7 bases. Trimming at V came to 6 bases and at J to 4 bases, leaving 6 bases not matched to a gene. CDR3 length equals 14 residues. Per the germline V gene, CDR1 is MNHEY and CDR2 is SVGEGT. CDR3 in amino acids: CASSTGQPNQPQHF. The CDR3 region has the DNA TGTGCCAGCAGCACGGGACAGCCAAATCAGCCCCAGCATTTT.

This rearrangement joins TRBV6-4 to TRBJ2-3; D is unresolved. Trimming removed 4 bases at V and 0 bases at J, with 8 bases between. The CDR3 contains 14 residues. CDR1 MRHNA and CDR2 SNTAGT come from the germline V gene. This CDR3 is CASSVEVSTDTQYF. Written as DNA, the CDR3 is TGTGCCAGCAGTGTTGAGGTTAGCACAGATACGCAGTATTTT.

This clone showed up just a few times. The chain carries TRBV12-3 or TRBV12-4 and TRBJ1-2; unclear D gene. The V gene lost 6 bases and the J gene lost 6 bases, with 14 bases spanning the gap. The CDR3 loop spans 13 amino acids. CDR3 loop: CASSPIAINGYTF. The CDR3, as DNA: TGTGCCAGCAGCCCCATAGCGATCAATGGCTACACCTTC.

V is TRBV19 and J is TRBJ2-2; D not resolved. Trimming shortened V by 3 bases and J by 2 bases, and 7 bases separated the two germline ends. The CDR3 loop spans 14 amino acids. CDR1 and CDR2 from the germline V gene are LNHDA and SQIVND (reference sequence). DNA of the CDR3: TGTGCCAGTAGTATTTTGGCAAACACCGGGGAGCTGTTTTTT. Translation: CASSILANTGELFF.

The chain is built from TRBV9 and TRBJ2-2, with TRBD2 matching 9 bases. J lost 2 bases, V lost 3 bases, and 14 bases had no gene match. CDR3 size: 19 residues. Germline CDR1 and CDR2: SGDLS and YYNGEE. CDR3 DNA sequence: TGTGCCAGCAGCGCGACCAGACTAGCGGCTACCATTAACACCGGGGAGCTGTTTTTT. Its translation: CASSATRLAATINTGELFF.

CDR3 DNA: TGTGCCAGCAGCTTAGCCTACCGGGACAGGCAGTTCTTC. It codes for CASSLAYRDRQFF. The chain combines TRBV13 with TRBJ2-1; 7 positions agree with TRBD1. Per germline, CDR1 PRHDT and CDR2 FYEKMQ (reference sequence). J gave up 12 bases and V 1 base, and 6 bases lay outside the gene matches. The length of the CDR3 is 13 residues.

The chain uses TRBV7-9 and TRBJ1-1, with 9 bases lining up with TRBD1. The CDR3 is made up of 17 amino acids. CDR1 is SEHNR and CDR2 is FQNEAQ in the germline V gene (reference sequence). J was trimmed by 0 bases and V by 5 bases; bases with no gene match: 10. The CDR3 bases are TGTGCCAGCAGCAATAGGGGGACAGGGAGTGTGAACACTGAAGCTTTCTTT. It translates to CASSNRGTGSVNTEAFF.

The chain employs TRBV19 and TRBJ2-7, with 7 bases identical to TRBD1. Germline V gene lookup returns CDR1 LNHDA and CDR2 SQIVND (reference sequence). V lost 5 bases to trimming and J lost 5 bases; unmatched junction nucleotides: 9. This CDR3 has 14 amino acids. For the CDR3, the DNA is TGTGCCAGTAGTTCAACGACAGGGTTGGACGAGCAGTACTTC. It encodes CASSSTTGLDEQYF.

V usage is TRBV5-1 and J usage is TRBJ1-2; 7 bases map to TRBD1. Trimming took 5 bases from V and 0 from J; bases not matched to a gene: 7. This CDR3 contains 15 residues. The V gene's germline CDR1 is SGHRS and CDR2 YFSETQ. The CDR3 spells CASSRGTATNYGYTF. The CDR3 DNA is TGCGCCAGCAGTCGGGGGACAGCTACTAACTATGGCTACACCTTC.

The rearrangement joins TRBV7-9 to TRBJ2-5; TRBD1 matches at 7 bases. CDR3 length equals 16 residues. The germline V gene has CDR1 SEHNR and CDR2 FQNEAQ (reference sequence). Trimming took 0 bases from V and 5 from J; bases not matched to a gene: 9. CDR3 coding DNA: TGTGCCAGCAGCTTAGCGAGCCGGATACAGGGGGAGACCCAGTACTTC. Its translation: CASSLASRIQGETQYF.

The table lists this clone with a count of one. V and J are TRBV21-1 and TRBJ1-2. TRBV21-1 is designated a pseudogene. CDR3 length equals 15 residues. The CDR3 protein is CASSKGREVSYGYTF. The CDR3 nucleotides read TGTGCCAGCAGCAAAGGGAGGGAGGTCTCCTATGGCTACACCTTC.

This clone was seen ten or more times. CDR3: CASSIGSSGNTIYF. Here the CDR3 DNA reads TGTGCCAGTAGTATCGGGAGCTCTGGAAACACCATATATTTT. This chain connects TRBV19 to TRBJ1-3; D call uncertain. This CDR3 is 14 amino acids long. The V gene's germline CDR1 is LNHDA and CDR2 SQIVND (reference sequence). V lost 3 bases and J 0 bases, leaving 6 bases between the germline ends.

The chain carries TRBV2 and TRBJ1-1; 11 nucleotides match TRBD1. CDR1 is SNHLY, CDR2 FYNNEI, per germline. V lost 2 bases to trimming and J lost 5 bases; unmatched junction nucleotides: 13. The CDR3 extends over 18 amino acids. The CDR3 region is CASSEIPGQGDMRTEAFF. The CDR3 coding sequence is TGTGCCAGCAGTGAAATCCCGGGACAGGGGGATATGAGGACTGAAGCTTTCTTT.

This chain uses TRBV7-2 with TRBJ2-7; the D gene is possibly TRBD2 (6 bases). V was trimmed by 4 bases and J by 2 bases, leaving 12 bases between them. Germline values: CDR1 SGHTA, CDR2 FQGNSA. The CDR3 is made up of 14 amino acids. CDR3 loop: CASSSGLHTYEQYF. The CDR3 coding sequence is TGTGCCAGCAGCTCGGGACTCCACACCTACGAGCAGTACTTC.

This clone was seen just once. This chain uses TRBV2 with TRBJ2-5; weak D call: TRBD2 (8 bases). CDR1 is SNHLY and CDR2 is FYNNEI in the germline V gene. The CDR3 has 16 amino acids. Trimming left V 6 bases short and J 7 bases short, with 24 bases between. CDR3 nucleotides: TGTGCCAGCAGCCACACGACCACCGGGGGGGACAGGACCCAGTACTTC. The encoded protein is CASSHTTTGGDRTQYF.